A single sample is the source of the 22 T cell receptor beta chains below, sequenced in a study of T cells in localized non-small cell lung cancer. Clones were sequenced by immunoSEQ multiplex PCR, and TCRdb holds only the in-frame ones, with some missing. The sample holds 50,000 or so clones; around 81% are singletons and the top ten take about 4.5%. This material consisted of PBMCs, taken before any cancer treatment. The source of these receptors is a woman aged 35 to 70 with stage II lung adenocarcinoma.

The chain recombines TRBV29-1 with TRBJ2-5, with a weak D call TRBD2 (6 bases). CDR3 length: 12 residues. Trimming shortened V by 3 bases and J by 1 base, and 6 bases separated the two germline ends. CDR1 and CDR2 from the germline V gene are SQVTM and ANQGSEA. CDR3 residues: CSVDGGQETQYF. The DNA of the CDR3 is TGCAGCGTTGACGGGGGCCAAGAGACCCAGTACTTC.

V gene TRBV9 combines with J gene TRBJ2-5, with 7 bases that match TRBD1. Per germline, CDR1 SGDLS and CDR2 YYNGEE. V trimming: 0 bases; J trimming: 5 bases; junction bases outside the gene matches: 10. This CDR3 region has 16 residues. The CDR3 reads CASSVEGNRGRETQYF. CDR3 nucleotides: TGTGCCAGCAGCGTAGAGGGGAACAGGGGCAGGGAGACCCAGTACTTC.

Worth noting for this clone: In the same sample, other DNA sequences code for this CDR3. The chain couples TRBV5-6 to TRBJ1-1; D call uncertain. V shed 0 bases and J shed 4 bases, with 10 bases lying between them. This CDR3 is built from 14 residues. Per the germline V gene, CDR1 is SGHDT and CDR2 is YYEEEE. CDR3 region: CASSLGRRGTEAFF. CDR3 in DNA: TGTGCCAGCAGCTTGGGCAGACGGGGCACTGAAGCTTTCTTT.

In DNA, the CDR3 is TGTGCCAGCAGCTTGGGAGCTGGGGCCAACGTCCTGACTTTC. Its protein is CASSLGAGANVLTF. The gene calls are TRBV5-4 and TRBJ2-6; D not resolved. Deletions cut 0 bases from V and 2 bases from J, with 3 bases between. The CDR3 has 14 amino acids. Germline V gives CDR1 SGHNT, CDR2 YYREEE (reference sequence).

The CDR3 nucleotides are TGTGCCAGCAGTGAATGGGCCGGGACAGTTATAGAGCAGTACTTC. As protein: CASSEWAGTVIEQYF. The rearrangement joins TRBV6-1 to TRBJ2-7, with 7 bases fitting TRBD1. V dropped 2 bases and J dropped 7; count of bases not matched to a gene: 11. The germline V gene encodes CDR1 MNHNS and CDR2 SASEGT. The CDR3 has 15 amino acids.

This clone was seen a single time. The chain combines TRBV7-3 with TRBJ1-1; D is possibly TRBD1 (5 bases). Germline loops: CDR1 SGHTA, CDR2 FQGTGA. The V gene lost 6 bases and the J gene lost 1 base, with 12 bases spanning the gap. The CDR3 length is 14 residues. The CDR3 loop reads CASRVAGSNTEAFF. CDR3 sequence (DNA): TGTGCCAGCAGGGTGGCAGGGTCGAACACTGAAGCTTTCTTT.

This clone showed up just once. The rearrangement links TRBV5-6 to TRBJ1-6, with 9 nucleotides matching TRBD1. CDR1 SGHDT and CDR2 YYEEEE come from the germline V gene. The V and J ends lost 0 bases and 8 bases, in that order; junction bases with no gene match: 3. This CDR3 spans 15 amino acids. CDR3 DNA sequence: TGTGCCAGCAGCTTGGTACAGGGGGCGCATTCACCCCTCCACTTT. Protein sequence: CASSLVQGAHSPLHF.

This sequence joins TRBV2 and TRBJ2-1; TRBD2 aligns across 9 bases. The germline CDR1 and CDR2 sequences are SNHLY and FYNNEI. V trimming: 7 bases; J trimming: 0 bases; junction bases outside the gene matches: 7. CDR3 length equals 16 residues. Here the CDR3 reads CASISGGRSSYNEQFF. The CDR3 DNA reads as TGTGCCAGCATTAGCGGGGGCCGATCCTCCTACAATGAGCAGTTCTTC.

This sequence joins TRBV9 and TRBJ2-2; D is possibly TRBD1 or TRBD2 (6 bases each). V lost 1 base and J 3 bases, leaving 10 bases between the germline ends. The CDR3 totals 15 residues. Germline lookup yields CDR1 SGDLS and CDR2 YYNGEE. CDR3 DNA: TGTGCCAGCAGCGTAAGGGGGGCCGACACCGGGGAGCTGTTTTTT. This translates into CASSVRGADTGELFF.

This chain links TRBV28 with TRBJ2-3, with TRBD2 matching over 13 bases. V lost 4 bases to trimming and J lost 5 bases; unmatched junction nucleotides: 6. CDR3 length: 16 residues. The germline CDR1 and CDR2 sequences are MDHEN and SYDVKM. The CDR3 is CASSSLLAGGLDTQYF. DNA of the CDR3: TGTGCCAGCAGTTCCCTACTAGCGGGGGGGCTAGATACGCAGTATTTT.

In its sample, this clone was seen once. The chain carries TRBV9 and TRBJ1-4; no reliable D call. Trimming took 4 bases from V and 7 from J, leaving 14 bases between them. The length of the CDR3 is 14 residues. Per germline, CDR1 SGDLS and CDR2 YYNGEE. The CDR3 sequence: CASSYDAAPEKLFF. The DNA of the CDR3 is TGTGCCAGCAGCTACGACGCGGCCCCTGAAAAACTGTTTTTT.

This rearrangement joins TRBV27 to TRBJ2-3, with TRBD1 matching 7 bases. Germline V gene lookup returns CDR1 MNHEY and CDR2 SMNVEV (reference sequence). The V gene end was trimmed by 8 bases and the J gene end by 1 base; junction bases not matched to a gene: 12. CDR3 length: 16 residues. Written as DNA, the CDR3 is TGTGCCAGCCTGAATGGGACAGTGATTGGCACAGATACGCAGTATTTT. Translating it yields CASLNGTVIGTDTQYF.

The rearrangement uses TRBV12-5 and TRBJ1-4; no definite D call. The length of the CDR3 is 13 residues. Looked up from germline, CDR1 is LGHNT and CDR2 is FRNRAP. Trimming cost V 4 bases and J 8 bases, with 11 bases left between them. CDR3 loop: CASGSPPTEKLFF. CDR3 coding DNA: TGTGCTAGTGGTTCCCCCCCCACCGAAAAACTGTTTTTT. Together with reference TRBV12-5 and TRBJ1-4, the CDR3 gives the full variable domain: DARVTQTPRHKVTEMGQEVTMRCQPILGHNTVFWYRQTMMQGLELLAYFRNRAPLDDSGMPKDRFSAEMPDATLATLKIQPSEPRDSAVYFCASGSPPTEKLFFGSGTQLSVL.

V usage is TRBV18 and J usage is TRBJ2-7; D is undetermined. The CDR3 is 13 amino acids. Germline V CDR1 and CDR2: KGHSH, LQKENI. V lost 4 bases and J lost 1, with 8 bases in between. CDR3 sequence reads: CASSLTESYEQYF. CDR3 bases: TGTGCCAGCTCACTAACAGAATCCTACGAGCAGTACTTC.

The chain links TRBV5-1 to TRBJ2-3; D is tentatively TRBD1 or TRBD2 (5 bases each). Deletions cut 2 bases from V and 4 bases from J, with 14 bases between. Germline V gene lookup returns CDR1 SGHRS and CDR2 YFSETQ. CDR3 length: 15 amino acids. As DNA, the CDR3 is TGCGCCAGCAGCTTTCTTGGGACCCTGGCAGATACGCAGTATTTT. Translation: CASSFLGTLADTQYF.

The genes are TRBV9 and TRBJ2-1, with TRBD2 matching over 16 bases. Germline CDR1 SGDLS, CDR2 YYNGEE. The V and J ends lost 2 bases and 0 bases, in that order; junction bases with no gene match: 2. The CDR3 covers 18 residues. The CDR3 sequence is CASSVGLAGGPSYNEQFF. The DNA of the CDR3 is TGTGCCAGCAGCGTGGGACTAGCGGGGGGGCCCTCCTACAATGAGCAGTTCTTC.

The V gene is TRBV5-6, the J gene TRBJ2-7, with 9 bases aligning to TRBD1. The CDR3 spans 15 residues. Germline trimming cut 4 bases from V and 4 bases from J; bases unmatched to any gene: 9. CDR1 is SGHDT, CDR2 YYEEEE, per germline. Here the CDR3 reads CASSRTGQGVYEQYF. CDR3 in DNA: TGTGCCAGCAGCCGAACGGGACAGGGAGTTTACGAGCAGTACTTC. Drawing the rest from reference TRBV5-6 and TRBJ2-7, the complete variable domain is DAGVTQSPTHLIKTRGQQVTLRCSPKSGHDTVSWYQQALGQGPQFIFQYYEEEERQRGNFPDRFSGHQFPNYSSELNVNALLLGDSALYLCASSRTGQGVYEQYFGPGTRLTVT.

V and J are TRBV19 and TRBJ2-7; 7 positions match TRBD1. The CDR3 is made up of 14 amino acids. Germline CDR1 is LNHDA and CDR2 is SQIVND (reference sequence). J gave up 3 bases and V 4 bases, and 6 bases lay outside the gene matches. As DNA, the CDR3 is TGTGCCAGTAGTACCCTGGGACAGAACTACGAGCAGTACTTC. Protein: CASSTLGQNYEQYF. The variable domain in full, completed from reference TRBV19 and TRBJ2-7, reads DGGITQSPKYLFRKEGQNVTLSCEQNLNHDAMYWYRQDPGQGLRLIYYSQIVNDFQKGDIAEGYSVSREKKESFPLTVTSAQKNPTAFYLCASSTLGQNYEQYFGPGTRLTVT.

The rearrangement uses TRBV7-8 and TRBJ2-5, with 9 bases matching TRBD1. Germline values: CDR1 SGHVS, CDR2 FQNEAQ. CDR3 size: 16 residues. V was pared by 1 base and J by 0 bases, with 3 bases of the junction left unmatched. The CDR3 here is CASSLVGTGNQETQYF. For the CDR3, the DNA is TGTGCCAGCAGCTTAGTTGGGACAGGGAACCAAGAGACCCAGTACTTC.

This clone occurred once. V gene TRBV5-6 combines with J gene TRBJ1-6, with D perhaps matching TRBD1 (5 bases). This CDR3 has 16 residues. The germline gives CDR1 SGHDT, CDR2 YYEEEE. The V end was cut by 0 bases, the J end by 6 bases, with 13 bases between. The CDR3 here is CASSLEGSPRNSPLHF. The DNA of the CDR3 is TGTGCCAGCAGCTTGGAGGGGTCCCCCCGTAATTCACCCCTCCACTTT.

CDR3 protein: CASSLDRDYGYTF. CDR3 coding DNA: TGTGCCAGCAGCTTAGACAGGGACTATGGCTACACCTTC. This chain joins TRBV11-2 and TRBJ1-2; the D gene is possibly TRBD1 (5 bases). This CDR3 is 13 amino acids long. V lost 0 bases and J 3 bases, leaving 5 bases between the germline ends. From germline, CDR1 is SGHAT and CDR2 FQNNGV. Combining the CDR3 with reference TRBV11-2 and TRBJ1-2 gives the whole variable domain EAGVAQSPRYKIIEKRQSVAFWCNPISGHATLYWYQQILGQGPKLLIQFQNNGVVDDSQLPKDRFSAERLKGVDSTLKIQPAKLEDSAVYLCASSLDRDYGYTFGSGTRLTVV.

The chain employs TRBV7-3 and TRBJ2-1; 7 positions match TRBD1. With 2 bases clipped from V and 4 bases from J, the junction kept 2 bases outside the gene matches. Germline V gene sequence: CDR1 SGHTA, CDR2 FQGTGA. This CDR3 contains 14 residues. The CDR3: CASSLETGYNEQFF. DNA of the CDR3: TGTGCCAGCAGCTTAGAGACAGGGTACAATGAGCAGTTCTTC.